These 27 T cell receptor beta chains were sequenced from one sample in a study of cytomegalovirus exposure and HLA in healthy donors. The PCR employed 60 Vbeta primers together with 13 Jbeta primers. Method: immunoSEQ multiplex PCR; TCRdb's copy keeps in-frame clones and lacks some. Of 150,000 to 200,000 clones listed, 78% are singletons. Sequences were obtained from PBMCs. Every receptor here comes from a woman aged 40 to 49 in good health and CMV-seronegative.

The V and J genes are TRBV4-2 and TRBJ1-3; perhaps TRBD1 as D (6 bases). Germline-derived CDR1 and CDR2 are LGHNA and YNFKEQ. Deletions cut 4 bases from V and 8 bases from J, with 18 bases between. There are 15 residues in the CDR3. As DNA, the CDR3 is TGTGCCAGCAGCCCAGGTAGACAGGATGGGGACACCATATATTTT. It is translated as CASSPGRQDGDTIYF.

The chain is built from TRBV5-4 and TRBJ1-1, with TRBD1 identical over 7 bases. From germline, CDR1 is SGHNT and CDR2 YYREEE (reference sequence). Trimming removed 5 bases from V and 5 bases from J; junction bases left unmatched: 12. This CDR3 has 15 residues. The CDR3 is CASSSTSQGRTEAFF. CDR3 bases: TGTGCCAGCAGTTCTACTTCACAGGGGAGGACTGAAGCTTTCTTT.

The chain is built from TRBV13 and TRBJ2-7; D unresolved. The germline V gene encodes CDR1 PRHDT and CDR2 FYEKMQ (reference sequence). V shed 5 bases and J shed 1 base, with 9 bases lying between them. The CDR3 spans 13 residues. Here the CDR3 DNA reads TGTGCCAGCAGCATCGGGTTTTCCTACGAGCAGTACTTC. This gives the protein CASSIGFSYEQYF.

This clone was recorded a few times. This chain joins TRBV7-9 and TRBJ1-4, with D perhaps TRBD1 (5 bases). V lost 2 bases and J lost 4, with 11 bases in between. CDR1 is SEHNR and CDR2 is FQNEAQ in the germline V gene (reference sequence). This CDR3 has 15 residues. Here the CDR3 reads CASSLLLQGNEKLFF. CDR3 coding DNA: TGTGCCAGCAGCTTACTTCTTCAGGGTAATGAAAAACTGTTTTTT.

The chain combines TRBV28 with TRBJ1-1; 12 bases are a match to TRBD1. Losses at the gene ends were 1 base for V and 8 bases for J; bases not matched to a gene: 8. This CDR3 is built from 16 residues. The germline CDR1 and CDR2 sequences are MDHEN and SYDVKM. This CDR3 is CASSLYPGQGAAEAFF. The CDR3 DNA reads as TGTGCCAGCAGTTTATATCCGGGACAGGGGGCGGCCGAAGCTTTCTTT.

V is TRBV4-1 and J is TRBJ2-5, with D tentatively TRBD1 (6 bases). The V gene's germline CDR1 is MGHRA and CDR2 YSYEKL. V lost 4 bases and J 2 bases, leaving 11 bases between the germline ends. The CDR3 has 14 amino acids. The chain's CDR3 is CASSPGQRQETQYF. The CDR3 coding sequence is TGCGCCAGCAGCCCCGGACAGAGACAAGAGACCCAGTACTTC.

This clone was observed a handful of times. CDR3 amino acids: CASSRTGGWGEQFF. DNA for the CDR3: TGTGCCAGCAGTCGAACAGGGGGCTGGGGAGAGCAGTTCTTC. V gene TRBV28 combines with J gene TRBJ2-1, with TRBD1 matching over 9 bases. The CDR3 consists of 14 residues. V gave up 5 bases and J gave up 10 bases; unmatched junction bases: 9. The germline V gene has CDR1 MDHEN and CDR2 SYDVKM. Full variable domain (rest looked up from reference TRBV28 and TRBJ2-1): DVKVTQSSRYLVKRTGEKVFLECVQDMDHENMFWYRQDPGLGLRLIYFSYDVKMKEKGDIPEGYSVSREKKERFSLILESASTNQTSMYLCASSRTGGWGEQFFGPGTRLTVL.

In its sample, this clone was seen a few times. CDR3 in amino acids: CASSELGGGLFF. CDR3 sequence (DNA): TGCGCCAGCAGTGAGCTCGGGGGAGGGTTGTTTTTT. The rearrangement uses TRBV10-2 and TRBJ2-2, with 7 bases aligning to TRBD2. Trimming at V came to 2 bases and at J to 15 bases, leaving 6 bases not matched to a gene. The CDR3 has 12 residues. Germline V gene sequence: CDR1 WSHSY, CDR2 SAAADI.

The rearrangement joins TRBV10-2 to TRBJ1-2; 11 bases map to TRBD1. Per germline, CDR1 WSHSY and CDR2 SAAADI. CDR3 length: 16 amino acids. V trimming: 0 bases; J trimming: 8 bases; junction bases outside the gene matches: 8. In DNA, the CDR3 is TGCGCCAGCAGTGAGTCGTTCGGACAGGGGGCAGGAGGCTACACCTTC. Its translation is CASSESFGQGAGGYTF.

The CDR3 is CASSLAWAEAFF. CDR3 in DNA: TGCGCCAGCAGCCTCGCTTGGGCAGAAGCTTTCTTT. J is TRBJ1-1 and V is TRBV5-1; D not resolved. The CDR3 spans 12 residues. Germline V gene sequence: CDR1 SGHRS, CDR2 YFSETQ. The ends were cut back, 4 bases at V and 8 bases at J, with 12 bases in the middle.

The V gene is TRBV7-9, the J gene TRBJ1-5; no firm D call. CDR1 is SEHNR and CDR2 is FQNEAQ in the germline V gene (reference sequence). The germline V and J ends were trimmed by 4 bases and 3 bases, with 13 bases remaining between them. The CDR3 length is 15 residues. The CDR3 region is CASSSLREPNQPQHF. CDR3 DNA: TGTGCCAGCAGCTCCCTCCGGGAACCCAATCAGCCCCAGCATTTT.

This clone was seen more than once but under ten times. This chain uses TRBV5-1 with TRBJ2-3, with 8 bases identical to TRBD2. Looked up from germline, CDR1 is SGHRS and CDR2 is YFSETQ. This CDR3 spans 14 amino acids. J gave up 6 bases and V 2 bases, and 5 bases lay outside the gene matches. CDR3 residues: CASSLGTRGDTQYF. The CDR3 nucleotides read TGCGCCAGCAGCTTAGGGACTAGGGGGGATACGCAGTATTTT.

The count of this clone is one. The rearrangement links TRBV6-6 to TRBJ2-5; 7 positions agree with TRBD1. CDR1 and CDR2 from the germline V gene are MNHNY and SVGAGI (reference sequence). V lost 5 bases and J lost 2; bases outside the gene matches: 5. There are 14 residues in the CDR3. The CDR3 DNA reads TGTGCCAGCAGTGCAGGGGGATCACAAGAGACCCAGTACTTC. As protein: CASSAGGSQETQYF.

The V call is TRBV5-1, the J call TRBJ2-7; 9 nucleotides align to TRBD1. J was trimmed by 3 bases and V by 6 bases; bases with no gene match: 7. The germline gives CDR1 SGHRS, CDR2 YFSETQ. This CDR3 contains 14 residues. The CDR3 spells CASTRGTGFYEQYF. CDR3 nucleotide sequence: TGCGCCAGCACCCGGGGGACAGGGTTCTACGAGCAGTACTTC.

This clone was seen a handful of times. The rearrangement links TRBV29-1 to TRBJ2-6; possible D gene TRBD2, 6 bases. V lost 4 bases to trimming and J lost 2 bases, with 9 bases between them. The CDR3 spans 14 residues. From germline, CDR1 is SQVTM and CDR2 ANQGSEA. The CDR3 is CSVVGGTGANVLTF. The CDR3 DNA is TGCAGCGTTGTGGGGGGTACTGGGGCCAACGTCCTGACTTTC.

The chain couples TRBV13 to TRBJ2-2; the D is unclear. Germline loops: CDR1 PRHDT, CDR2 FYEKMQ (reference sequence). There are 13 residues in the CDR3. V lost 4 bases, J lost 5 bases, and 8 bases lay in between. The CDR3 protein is CASSYRVTGELFF. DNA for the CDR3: TGTGCCAGCAGCTATCGGGTGACCGGGGAGCTGTTTTTT.

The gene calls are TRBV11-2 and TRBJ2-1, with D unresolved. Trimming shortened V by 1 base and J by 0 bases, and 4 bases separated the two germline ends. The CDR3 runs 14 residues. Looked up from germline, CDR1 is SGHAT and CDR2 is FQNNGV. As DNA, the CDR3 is TGTGCCAGCAGCTTAGCCAGCTCCTACAATGAGCAGTTCTTC. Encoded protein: CASSLASSYNEQFF. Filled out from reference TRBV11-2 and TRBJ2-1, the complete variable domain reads EAGVAQSPRYKIIEKRQSVAFWCNPISGHATLYWYQQILGQGPKLLIQFQNNGVVDDSQLPKDRFSAERLKGVDSTLKIQPAKLEDSAVYLCASSLASSYNEQFFGPGTRLTVL.

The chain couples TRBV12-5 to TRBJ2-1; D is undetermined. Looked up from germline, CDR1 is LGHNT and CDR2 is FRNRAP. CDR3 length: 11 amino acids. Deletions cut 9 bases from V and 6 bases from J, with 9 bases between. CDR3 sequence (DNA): TGTGCTAGCCTCCTCGGCAATGAGCAGTTCTTC. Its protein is CASLLGNEQFF.

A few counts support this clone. The CDR3 DNA is TGTGCCAGCAGTTACTACAAGACAGGGAACTATGGCTACACCTTC. Its translation: CASSYYKTGNYGYTF. V is TRBV6-5 and J is TRBJ1-2; 7 bases align to TRBD1. Germline CDR1 MNHEY, CDR2 SVGAGI. The trim removed 1 base at V and 2 bases at J, leaving 4 bases unmatched. The CDR3 extends over 15 amino acids.

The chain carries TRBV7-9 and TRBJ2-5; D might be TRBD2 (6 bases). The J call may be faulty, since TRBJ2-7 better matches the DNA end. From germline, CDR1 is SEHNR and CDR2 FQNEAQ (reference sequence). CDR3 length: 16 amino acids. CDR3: CASSGSTLGISYEQYF. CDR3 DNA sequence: TGTGCCAGCTCCGGGAGTACCCTAGGGATCTCCTACGAGCAGTACTTC.

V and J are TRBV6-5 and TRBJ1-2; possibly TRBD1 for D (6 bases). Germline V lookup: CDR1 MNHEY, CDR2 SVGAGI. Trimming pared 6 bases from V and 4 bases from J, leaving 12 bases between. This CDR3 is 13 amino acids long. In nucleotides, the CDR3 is TGTGCCAGCAGCACGACAGGCCTCTATGGCTACACCTTC. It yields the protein CASSTTGLYGYTF.

CDR3 region: CASSSRRGTGPGEQYF. CDR3 coding DNA: TGTGCCAGCAGCTCACGGCGGGGGACAGGGCCGGGCGAGCAGTACTTC. The V call is TRBV11-2, the J call TRBJ2-7; 9 bases are a match to TRBD1. The CDR3 is 16 residues long. V was clipped by 4 bases and J by 6 bases; unmatched bases: 13. Germline-derived CDR1 and CDR2 are SGHAT and FQNNGV.

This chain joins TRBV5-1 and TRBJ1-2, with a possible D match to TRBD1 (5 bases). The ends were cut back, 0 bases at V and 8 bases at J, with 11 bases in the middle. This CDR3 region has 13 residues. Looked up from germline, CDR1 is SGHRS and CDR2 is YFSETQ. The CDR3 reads CASSLAGRGGYTF. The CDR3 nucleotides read TGCGCCAGCAGCTTGGCGGGGCGGGGAGGCTACACCTTC.

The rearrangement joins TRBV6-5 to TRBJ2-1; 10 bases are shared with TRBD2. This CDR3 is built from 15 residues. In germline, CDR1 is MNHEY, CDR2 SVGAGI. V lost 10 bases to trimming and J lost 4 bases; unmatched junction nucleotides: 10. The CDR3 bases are TGTGCCACCAGCGATAGCGGGGGGCTGTACAATGAGCAGTTCTTC. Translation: CATSDSGGLYNEQFF.

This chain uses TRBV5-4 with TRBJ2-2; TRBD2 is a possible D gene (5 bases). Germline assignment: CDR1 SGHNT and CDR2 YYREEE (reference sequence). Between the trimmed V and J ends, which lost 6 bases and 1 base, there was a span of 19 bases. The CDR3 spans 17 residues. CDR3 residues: CASNLKVVGLNTGELFF. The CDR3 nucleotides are TGTGCCAGCAACCTTAAGGTGGTAGGACTGAACACCGGGGAGCTGTTTTTT.

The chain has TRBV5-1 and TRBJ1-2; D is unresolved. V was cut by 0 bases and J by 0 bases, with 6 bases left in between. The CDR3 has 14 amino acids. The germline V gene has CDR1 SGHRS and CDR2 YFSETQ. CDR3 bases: TGCGCCAGCAGCTTGGCAGCGACTAACTATGGCTACACCTTC. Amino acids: CASSLAATNYGYTF.

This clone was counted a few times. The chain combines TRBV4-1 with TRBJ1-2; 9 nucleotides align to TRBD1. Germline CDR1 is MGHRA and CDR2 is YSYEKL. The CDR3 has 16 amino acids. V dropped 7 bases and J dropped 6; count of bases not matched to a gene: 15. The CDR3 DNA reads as TGCGCCAGCATCAGGGAACCGGGACAGGGTACCGATGGCTACACCTTC. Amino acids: CASIREPGQGTDGYTF.